This T cell receptor (beta chain) was captured in a study of T cell clonality in common variable immunodeficiency. Findings of the study overall: Compared with controls, CVID subjects had fewer shared TCRbeta clones. T cell subpopulation sequencing would be needed to explain CVID clonality. Patient heterogeneity in the CVID cohort limited correlations between repertoire features and clinical complications.

Libraries were prepared by immunoSEQ multiplex PCR; TCRdb keeps only in-frame clonotypes and omits some of them. Singletons are absent from the sample, which has under 35,000 clones. Each donor provided 5 to 8 ml of heparinized whole blood. The V gene's germline CDR1 is SNHLY and CDR2 FYNNEI. The CDR3 covers 13 residues. Note on this clone: No antigen is known for it. The CDR3 end lies 3 residues beyond the end of the read and is filled in from the germline J gene.

The sequence was collected from a person between 18 and 75 years old in good health. Sequenced: peripheral blood mononuclear cells. The chain joins TRBV2 to TRBJ1-2, with 11 bases that match TRBD1. The CDR3 loop reads CASSGTGGYEYTF. The part of the CDR3 DNA that was read is TGTGCCAGCAGTGGGACAGGGGGCTACGAG.